These T cell receptor beta chains were read from a single sample in a study of regulatory and conventional T cells in RAG deficiency. The table came from immunoSEQ multiplex PCR; TCRdb's copy has only in-frame clones and leaves some out. The table lists about 8,000 clones, roughly 92% of them singletons. These data are also associated with another study on regulatory T cells.

Source material: CD127- CD25+ CD4+ Tregs sorted from blood. The receptors come from a human donor in good health. The CDR3 runs from the conserved cysteine through the conserved F or W. Each record gives: D gene, clone size, J gene, V gene, CDR3 protein, CDR3 DNA. D genes are given only for firm matches. Expanded clones are given a class, and other clones once, few, many or no size at all.

d_gene: .; abundance: .; j_gene: TRBJ1-5; v_gene: TRBV2; CDR3aa: CASSERLINQPQHF; CDR3nt: TGTGCCAGCAGTGAAAGACTGATAAATCAGCCCCAGCATTTT
d_gene: .; abundance: .; j_gene: TRBJ1-1; v_gene: TRBV11-2; CDR3aa: CASSLDGFNTEAFF; CDR3nt: TGTGCCAGCAGCTTAGATGGCTTTAACACTGAAGCTTTCTTT
d_gene: .; abundance: few; j_gene: TRBJ2-4; v_gene: TRBV10-1; CDR3aa: CASTLDGGDFYIQYF; CDR3nt: TGCGCCAGCACCCTTGATGGAGGGGACTTTTACATTCAGTACTTC
d_gene: TRBD1; abundance: once; j_gene: TRBJ1-2; v_gene: TRBV4-1; CDR3aa: CASSQAPGTGSNSGYTF; CDR3nt: TGCGCCAGCAGCCAAGCCCCTGGGACAGGGAGTAACTCTGGCTACACCTTC
d_gene: TRBD2; abundance: .; j_gene: TRBJ2-7; v_gene: TRBV23-1; CDR3aa: CANLRGAFYEQYF; CDR3nt: TGCGCCAATCTGCGGGGGGCTTTTTACGAGCAGTACTTC
d_gene: TRBD2; abundance: .; j_gene: TRBJ2-1; v_gene: TRBV4-2; CDR3aa: CASSQEGGREASYNEQFF; CDR3nt: TGTGCCAGCAGCCAAGAGGGCGGGAGAGAGGCCTCCTACAATGAGCAGTTCTTC
d_gene: .; abundance: .; j_gene: TRBJ2-7; v_gene: TRBV18; CDR3aa: CASQDSRGEQYF; CDR3nt: TGTGCCAGCCAGGACAGTCGCGGTGAGCAGTACTTC
d_gene: .; abundance: .; j_gene: TRBJ2-3; v_gene: TRBV5-4; CDR3aa: CASSSYRGGSLTDTQYF; CDR3nt: TGTGCCAGCAGCTCATACAGGGGGGGATCCCTCACAGATACGCAGTATTTT
d_gene: .; abundance: once; j_gene: TRBJ2-4; v_gene: TRBV18; CDR3aa: CASSPPFPEENIQYF; CDR3nt: TGTGCCAGCTCACCACCGTTTCCAGAGGAAAACATTCAGTACTTC
d_gene: TRBD2; abundance: .; j_gene: TRBJ2-3; v_gene: TRBV4-3; CDR3aa: CASSQDTRTSGRRNTQYF; CDR3nt: TGCGCCAGCAGCCAAGATACGCGTACTAGCGGGAGGAGAAATACGCAGTATTTT
d_gene: TRBD2; abundance: .; j_gene: TRBJ2-5; v_gene: TRBV5-1; CDR3aa: CASSPTSGKMVKTQYF; CDR3nt: TGCGCCAGCAGCCCCACTAGCGGGAAGATGGTTAAGACCCAGTACTTC
d_gene: TRBD2; abundance: .; j_gene: TRBJ2-1; v_gene: TRBV6-6; CDR3aa: CASSYPTAGDVDEQFF; CDR3nt: TGTGCCAGCAGTTACCCCACCGCGGGAGATGTTGATGAGCAGTTCTTC
d_gene: .; abundance: .; j_gene: TRBJ2-2; v_gene: TRBV19; CDR3aa: CASSGRLVPRGELFF; CDR3nt: TGTGCCAGTAGTGGAAGACTAGTCCCCCGGGGGGAGCTGTTTTTT
d_gene: TRBD2; abundance: .; j_gene: TRBJ2-3; v_gene: TRBV5-1; CDR3aa: CASSLELAGPNTQYF; CDR3nt: TGCGCCAGCAGCTTGGAGCTAGCGGGGCCTAATACGCAGTATTTT
d_gene: .; abundance: once; j_gene: TRBJ1-3; v_gene: TRBV5-5; CDR3aa: CASSGQPRTGNTIYF; CDR3nt: TGTGCCAGCAGTGGACAACCGCGGACTGGAAACACCATATATTTT
d_gene: .; abundance: .; j_gene: TRBJ2-2; v_gene: TRBV5-1; CDR3aa: CASSLAGSAGELFF; CDR3nt: TGCGCCAGCAGCTTGGCAGGCTCGGCCGGGGAGCTGTTTTTT
d_gene: TRBD1; abundance: .; j_gene: TRBJ1-1; v_gene: TRBV25-1; CDR3aa: CASSANRGNTEAFF; CDR3nt: TGTGCCAGCAGTGCAAACAGGGGGAACACTGAAGCTTTCTTT
d_gene: TRBD1; abundance: .; j_gene: TRBJ2-6; v_gene: TRBV5-1; CDR3aa: CASSQGAGANVLTF; CDR3nt: TGCGCCAGCAGCCAGGGGGCTGGGGCCAACGTCCTGACTTTC
d_gene: TRBD1; abundance: .; j_gene: TRBJ1-2; v_gene: TRBV2; CDR3aa: CASSGTGALGGYTF; CDR3nt: TGTGCCAGCAGTGGGACAGGCGCTTTGGGTGGCTACACCTTC
d_gene: TRBD2; abundance: .; j_gene: TRBJ2-3; v_gene: TRBV9; CDR3aa: CASSSESGVITDTQYF; CDR3nt: TGTGCCAGCAGCAGCGAAAGCGGGGTAATCACAGATACGCAGTATTTT
d_gene: .; abundance: .; j_gene: TRBJ1-4; v_gene: TRBV5-1; CDR3aa: CASSLGQVGEKLFF; CDR3nt: TGCGCCAGCAGCTTGGGACAGGTTGGTGAAAAACTGTTTTTT
d_gene: .; abundance: .; j_gene: TRBJ2-1; v_gene: TRBV5-1; CDR3aa: CASSGAGKSSYNEQFF; CDR3nt: TGCGCCAGCAGCGGCGCAGGGAAAAGCTCCTACAATGAGCAGTTCTTC
d_gene: TRBD2; abundance: .; j_gene: TRBJ2-3; v_gene: TRBV7-6; CDR3aa: CASSLGSRGARDTQYF; CDR3nt: TGTGCCAGCAGCTTAGGATCGCGGGGGGCGCGGGATACGCAGTATTTT
d_gene: .; abundance: few; j_gene: TRBJ2-3; v_gene: TRBV11-2; CDR3aa: CASTPNREADTQYF; CDR3nt: TGTGCCAGCACCCCAAACAGGGAAGCAGATACGCAGTATTTT
d_gene: .; abundance: .; j_gene: TRBJ1-1; v_gene: TRBV6-1; CDR3aa: CASGRQGFTEAFF; CDR3nt: TGTGCCAGCGGTCGGCAGGGGTTTACTGAAGCTTTCTTT
d_gene: TRBD1; abundance: .; j_gene: TRBJ2-7; v_gene: TRBV6-1; CDR3aa: CASTSDRGRREQYF; CDR3nt: TGTGCCAGCACCTCGGACAGGGGGCGTCGGGAGCAGTACTTC
d_gene: .; abundance: .; j_gene: TRBJ2-4; v_gene: TRBV6-5; CDR3aa: CASSYAGTTRGHIQYF; CDR3nt: TGTGCCAGCAGTTACGCGGGGACCACCCGAGGGCACATTCAGTACTTC
d_gene: TRBD1; abundance: .; j_gene: TRBJ2-7; v_gene: TRBV6-1; CDR3aa: CASRRQGTGYEQYF; CDR3nt: TGTGCCAGCAGAAGACAGGGTACAGGCTACGAGCAGTACTTC
d_gene: TRBD1; abundance: .; j_gene: TRBJ2-1; v_gene: TRBV6-5; CDR3aa: CASSSLTGNNEQFF; CDR3nt: TGTGCCAGCAGTTCCCTGACAGGGAACAATGAGCAGTTCTTC
d_gene: TRBD1; abundance: .; j_gene: TRBJ2-1; v_gene: TRBV6-1; CDR3aa: CASSDRTGHEQFF; CDR3nt: TGTGCCAGCAGTGACAGGACAGGCCATGAGCAGTTCTTC
d_gene: .; abundance: .; j_gene: TRBJ2-7; v_gene: TRBV5-1; CDR3aa: CASSRLTASYEQYF; CDR3nt: TGCGCCAGCAGCCGGTTGACAGCCTCCTACGAGCAGTACTTC
d_gene: .; abundance: .; j_gene: TRBJ2-3; v_gene: TRBV4-2; CDR3aa: CASSSRGTDTQYF; CDR3nt: TGTGCCAGCAGCTCCCGGGGCACAGATACGCAGTATTTT
d_gene: .; abundance: .; j_gene: TRBJ1-4; v_gene: TRBV28; CDR3aa: CASSSNSLNEKLFF; CDR3nt: TGTGCCAGCAGTTCCAACAGCCTTAATGAAAAACTGTTTTTT
d_gene: TRBD1; abundance: .; j_gene: TRBJ1-5; v_gene: TRBV19; CDR3aa: CASSIGGRGLNQPQHF; CDR3nt: TGTGCCAGTAGTATCGGGGGCAGGGGGCTCAATCAGCCCCAGCATTTT
d_gene: .; abundance: .; j_gene: TRBJ2-3; v_gene: TRBV15; CDR3aa: CATSRARTVTDTQYF; CDR3nt: TGTGCCACCAGCAGAGCTCGGACAGTCACAGATACGCAGTATTTT
d_gene: .; abundance: .; j_gene: TRBJ2-1; v_gene: TRBV30; CDR3aa: CAWSVRNEQFF; CDR3nt: TGTGCCTGGAGTGTACGGAATGAGCAGTTCTTC
d_gene: .; abundance: .; j_gene: TRBJ2-7; v_gene: TRBV19; CDR3aa: CASSTRASSEQYF; CDR3nt: TGTGCCAGTAGTACGAGGGCCTCCTCCGAGCAGTACTTC
d_gene: .; abundance: .; j_gene: TRBJ2-7; v_gene: TRBV5-4; CDR3aa: CASSPGQALEQYF; CDR3nt: TGTGCCAGCAGCCCTGGGCAGGCCCTGGAGCAGTACTTC
d_gene: TRBD1; abundance: .; j_gene: TRBJ2-2; v_gene: TRBV7-9; CDR3aa: CASSPPGTGWTGELFF; CDR3nt: TGTGCCAGCAGCCCCCCCGGGACAGGGTGGACCGGGGAGCTGTTTTTT
d_gene: .; abundance: .; j_gene: TRBJ2-2; v_gene: TRBV7-3; CDR3aa: CASSKGERTSGLPAGELFF; CDR3nt: TGTGCCAGCAGCAAGGGGGAGAGGACCAGCGGATTGCCCGCCGGGGAGCTGTTTTTT
d_gene: TRBD1; abundance: .; j_gene: TRBJ1-2; v_gene: TRBV18; CDR3aa: CASSPYGQVKYGYTF; CDR3nt: TGTGCCAGCTCACCCTACGGACAGGTCAAATATGGCTACACCTTC
d_gene: .; abundance: .; j_gene: TRBJ2-5; v_gene: TRBV6-5; CDR3aa: CASSYSRASQETQYF; CDR3nt: TGTGCCAGCAGTTACTCGAGGGCTAGTCAAGAGACCCAGTACTTC
d_gene: TRBD2; abundance: .; j_gene: TRBJ2-3; v_gene: TRBV10-3; CDR3aa: CAISEALSGGARTSTDTQYF; CDR3nt: TGTGCCATCAGTGAGGCCCTCAGCGGGGGGGCCCGAACTAGCACAGATACGCAGTATTTT
d_gene: TRBD2; abundance: .; j_gene: TRBJ2-1; v_gene: TRBV6-4; CDR3aa: CASSAGLAGDNEQFF; CDR3nt: TGTGCCAGCAGTGCCGGACTAGCGGGGGACAATGAGCAGTTCTTC
d_gene: .; abundance: once; j_gene: TRBJ2-1; v_gene: TRBV9; CDR3aa: CASRRGGEQFF; CDR3nt: TGTGCCAGCAGACGAGGAGGTGAGCAGTTCTTC